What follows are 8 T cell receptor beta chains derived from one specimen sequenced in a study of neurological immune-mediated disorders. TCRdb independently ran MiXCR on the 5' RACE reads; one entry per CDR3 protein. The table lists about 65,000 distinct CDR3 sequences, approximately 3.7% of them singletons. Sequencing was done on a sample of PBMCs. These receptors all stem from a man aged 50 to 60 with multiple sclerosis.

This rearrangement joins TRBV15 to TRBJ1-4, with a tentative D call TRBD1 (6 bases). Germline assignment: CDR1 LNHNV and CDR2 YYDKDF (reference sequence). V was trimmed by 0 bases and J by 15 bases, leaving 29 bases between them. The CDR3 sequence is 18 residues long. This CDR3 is CATSRDLTPRGPDPGLFF. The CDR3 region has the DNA TGTGCCACCAGCAGAGATCTTACCCCCAGGGGACCGGACCCCGGGTTGTTTTTT.

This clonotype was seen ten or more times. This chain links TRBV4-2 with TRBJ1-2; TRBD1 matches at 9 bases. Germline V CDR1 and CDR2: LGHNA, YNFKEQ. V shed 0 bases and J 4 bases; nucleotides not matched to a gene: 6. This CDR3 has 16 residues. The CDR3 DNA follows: TGTGCCAGCAGCCAAGAAGGACAGGGGATTCTCTATGGCTACACCTTC. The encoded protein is CASSQEGQGILYGYTF.

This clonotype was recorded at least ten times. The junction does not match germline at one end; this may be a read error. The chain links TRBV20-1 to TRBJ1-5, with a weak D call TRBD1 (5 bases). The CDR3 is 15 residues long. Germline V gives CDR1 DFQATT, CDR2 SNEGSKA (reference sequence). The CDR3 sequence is CSALPGGGYNQPQNF. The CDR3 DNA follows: TGCAGTGCTCTTCCGGGGGGTGGCTACAATCAGCCCCAGAATTTT.

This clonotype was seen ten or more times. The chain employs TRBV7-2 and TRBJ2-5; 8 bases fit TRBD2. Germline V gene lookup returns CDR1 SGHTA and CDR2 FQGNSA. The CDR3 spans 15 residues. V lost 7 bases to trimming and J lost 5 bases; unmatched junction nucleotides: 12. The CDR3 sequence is CASTKTGLGGETQYF. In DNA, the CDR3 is TGTGCCAGCACCAAAACGGGACTAGGAGGGGAGACCCAGTACTTC.

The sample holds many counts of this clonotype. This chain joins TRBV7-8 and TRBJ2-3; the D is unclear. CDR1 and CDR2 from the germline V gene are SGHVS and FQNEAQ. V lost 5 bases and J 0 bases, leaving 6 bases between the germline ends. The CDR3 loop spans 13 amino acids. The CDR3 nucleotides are TGTGCCAGCAGCCAATTCAGCACAGATACGCAGTATTTT. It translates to CASSQFSTDTQYF. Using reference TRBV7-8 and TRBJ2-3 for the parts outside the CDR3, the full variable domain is GAGVSQSPRYKVAKRGQDVALRCDPISGHVSLFWYQQALGQGPEFLTYFQNEAQLDKSGLPSDRFFAERPEGSVSTLKIQRTQQEDSAVYLCASSQFSTDTQYFGPGTRLTVL.

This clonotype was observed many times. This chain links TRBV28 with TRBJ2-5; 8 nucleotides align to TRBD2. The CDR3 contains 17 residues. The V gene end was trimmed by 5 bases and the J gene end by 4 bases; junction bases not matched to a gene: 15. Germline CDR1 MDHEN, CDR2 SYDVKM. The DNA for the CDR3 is TGTGCCAGCAGTACGACGGGGGGGCCAGGTTTCAGAGAGACCCAGTACTTC. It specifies CASSTTGGPGFRETQYF.

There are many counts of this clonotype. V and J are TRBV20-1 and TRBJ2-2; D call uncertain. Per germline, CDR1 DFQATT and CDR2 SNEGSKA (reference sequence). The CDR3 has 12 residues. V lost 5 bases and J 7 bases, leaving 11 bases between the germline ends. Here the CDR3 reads CSASRVGGELFF. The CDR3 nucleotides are TGCAGTGCTTCCCGGGTTGGCGGGGAGCTGTTTTTT.

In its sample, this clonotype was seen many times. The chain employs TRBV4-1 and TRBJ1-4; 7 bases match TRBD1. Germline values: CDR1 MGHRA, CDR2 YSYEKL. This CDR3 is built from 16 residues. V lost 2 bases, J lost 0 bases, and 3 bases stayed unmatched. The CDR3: CASSQKGTATNEKLFF. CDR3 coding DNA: TGCGCCAGCAGCCAAAAGGGGACAGCAACTAATGAAAAACTGTTTTTT.